The T cell receptor (beta chain) described here comes from a study of cytomegalovirus exposure and HLA in healthy donors. Primers for the PCR totalled 60 Vbeta and 13 Jbeta. TCRdb's copy holds only in-frame clones and misses some; the assay was immunoSEQ multiplex PCR. The sample has about 120,000 clones, 80% seen once. The length of the CDR3 is 16 residues. Trimming left V 5 bases short and J 5 bases short, with 22 bases between. The germline gives CDR1 PRHDT, CDR2 FYEKMQ (reference sequence). The specimen was PBMCs. The chain is built from TRBV13 and TRBJ2-7; D is possibly TRBD2 (6 bases). The receptor was isolated from a man aged 45-65 years in good health and CMV-seronegative. The CDR3 DNA sequence: TGTGCCAGCAGCGCTTCCGGGACTCTGAAAGGGCACGAGCAGTACTTC. Translated, it gives CASSASGTLKGHEQYF. The variable domain in full, with the rest retrieved from reference TRBV13 and TRBJ2-7, is AAGVIQSPRHLIKEKRETATLKCYPIPRHDTVYWYQQGPGQDPQFLISFYEKMQSDKGSIPDRFSAQQFSDYHSELNMSSLELGDSALYFCASSASGTLKGHEQYFGPGTRLTVT.